These T cell receptor beta chains were read from a single sample in a study of T cell repertoires in cytomegalovirus infection. TCRdb used MiXCR to reprocess the reads, holding one entry per CDR3 protein. The repertoire holds some 97,000 distinct CDR3 sequences, 23% seen once, with approximately 39% in the top ten. The sample was CD8+ T cells from PBMCs. All receptors derive from a human donor in good health (CMV status not recorded). Some clones in this sample may be carry-over from other donors' samples. Each CDR3 is given with its conserved first and last residue. D genes are given only for firm matches. Size is omitted from some rows. Given values are once, few, many or a class for expanded clones.

J | D | size | V | CDR3 | DNA
TRBJ2-7 | TRBD2 | - | TRBV20-1 | CSVGRANEQYF | TGCAGTGTCGGGAGGGCAAACGAGCAGTACTTC
TRBJ2-7 | - | - | TRBV6-2/TRBV6-3 | CASAQALREQYF | TGTGCCAGCGCTCAGGCCCTCCGGGAGCAGTACTTC
TRBJ2-5 | - | - | TRBV28 | CASSPSSQETQYF | TGTGCCAGCAGTCCTAGTAGTCAAGAGACCCAGTACTTC
TRBJ2-1 | - | few | TRBV27 | CASSLGVHNEQFF | TGTGCCAGCAGTTTGGGGGTCCACAATGAGCAGTTCTTC
TRBJ1-5 | TRBD1 | - | TRBV12-3/TRBV12-4 | CASSLTGQGYGQPQHF | TGTGCCAGCAGTTTAACGGGACAGGGGTACGGACAGCCCCAGCATTTT
TRBJ2-7 | - | - | TRBV7-9 | CASSAGLAYEQYF | TGTGCCAGCAGCGCGGGACTGGCCTACGAGCAGTACTTC
TRBJ2-6 | - | many | TRBV2 | CASSDRAVRTPQYSGANVLTF | TGTGCCAGCAGTGATAGGGCGGTGCGAACCCCCCAATATTCTGGGGCCAACGTCCTGACTTTC
TRBJ2-3 | TRBD2 | - | TRBV28 | CASSLSGGLSTDTQYF | TGTGCCAGCAGTTTATCGGGGGGGCTGAGCACAGATACGCAGTATTTT
TRBJ2-3 | TRBD2 | many | TRBV5-8 | CASSSLGTSGGSSTDTQYF | TGTGCCAGCAGCTCCCTAGGGACTAGCGGGGGGAGTAGCACAGATACGCAGTATTTT
TRBJ2-1 | - | few | TRBV6-5 | CATLGMGSPYNEQFF | TGTGCCACCCTGGGTATGGGTTCCCCATACAATGAGCAGTTCTTC
TRBJ2-7 | TRBD1 | - | TRBV28 | CASSLGRDSYEQYF | TGTGCCAGCAGTTTGGGCAGGGACAGCTACGAGCAGTACTTC
TRBJ2-7 | TRBD1 | few | TRBV18 | CASSPYRDRVDEQYF | TGTGCCAGCTCACCCTACCGGGACAGGGTTGACGAGCAGTACTTC
TRBJ1-2 | TRBD1 | - | TRBV20-1 | CSAGVTGGADLDYGYTF | TGCAGTGCCGGCGTGACAGGGGGCGCAGATCTGGACTATGGCTACACCTTC
TRBJ2-3 | TRBD1 | many | TRBV7-2 | CASSRDRDRGWPDTQYF | TGTGCCAGCAGCCGAGACCGGGACAGGGGTTGGCCAGATACGCAGTATTTT
TRBJ1-6 | TRBD1 | - | TRBV6-2/TRBV6-3 | CASSQEGAEVRSPLHF | TGTGCCAGCAGTCAAGAGGGGGCGGAGGTTCGTTCACCCCTCCACTTT
TRBJ2-3 | TRBD2 | - | TRBV12-3/TRBV12-4 | CASSFGLAGYTDTQYF | TGTGCCAGCAGTTTCGGACTAGCGGGATACACAGATACGCAGTATTTT
TRBJ2-1 | TRBD2 | once | TRBV12-3/TRBV12-4 | CASSFPGVAGLNEQFF | TGTGCCAGCAGTTTCCCGGGGGTAGCGGGGTTAAATGAGCAGTTCTTC
TRBJ2-3 | TRBD2 | - | TRBV29-1 | CSVDQGLADTQYF | TGCAGCGTTGACCAGGGACTAGCGGATACGCAGTATTTT
TRBJ2-7 | - | few | TRBV7-8 | CASSLGGGGYRSSYEQYF | TGTGCCAGCAGCTTAGGCGGAGGGGGGTACAGAAGCTCCTACGAGCAGTACTTC
TRBJ2-1 | - | few | TRBV29-1 | CSVEAVEANEQFF | TGCAGCGTTGAAGCTGTGGAGGCCAATGAGCAGTTCTTC
TRBJ2-5 | - | - | TRBV4-3 | CASSQERVEGETQYF | TGCGCCAGCAGCCAAGAAAGGGTTGAGGGGGAGACCCAGTACTTC
TRBJ2-7 | - | few | TRBV6-2/TRBV6-3 | CASSRTGNYEQYF | TGTGCCAGCAGCCGAACAGGGAACTACGAGCAGTACTTC
TRBJ2-1 | - | once | TRBV9 | CASGNGRESYDEQFF | TGTGCCAGTGGCAATGGGCGGGAATCCTACGATGAGCAGTTCTTC
TRBJ2-7 | TRBD2 | few | TRBV20-1 | CSANSGSSYEQYF | TGCAGTGCTAATAGCGGGAGTTCCTACGAGCAGTACTTC
TRBJ2-2 | TRBD1 | - | TRBV7-6 | CASSSGQGALGELFF | TGTGCCAGCAGCTCGGGACAGGGGGCTCTCGGGGAGCTGTTTTTT
TRBJ1-2 | - | - | TRBV28 | CASSPRSSYYGYTF | TGTGCCAGCAGTCCTCGGTCTTCGTACTATGGCTACACCTTC
TRBJ1-2 | - | - | TRBV24-1 | CATSDLNTGPHNSGYTF | TGTGCCACCAGTGATTTAAATACAGGGCCCCACAATTCTGGCTACACCTTC
TRBJ1-2 | TRBD1 | few | TRBV7-6 | CASSPGGGPGGYTF | TGTGCCAGCAGCCCCGGAGGGGGCCCGGGGGGCTACACCTTC
TRBJ1-6 | - | many | TRBV7-9 | CASTKDYNSPLHF | TGTGCCAGCACCAAGGACTATAATTCACCCCTCCACTTT
TRBJ2-2 | TRBD1 | many | TRBV4-1 | CASSPGGGNTGELFF | TGCGCCAGCAGCCCAGGGGGCGGGAACACCGGGGAGCTGTTTTTT
TRBJ2-7 | TRBD2 | - | TRBV5-4 | CASSLGGSGVYEQYF | TGTGCCAGCAGCTTGGGCGGGAGCGGGGTCTACGAGCAGTACTTC
TRBJ2-3 | TRBD2 | - | TRBV12-3/TRBV12-4 | CASSPGLASDTQYF | TGTGCCAGCAGTCCCGGACTAGCGTCAGATACGCAGTATTTT
TRBJ2-4 | TRBD2 | many | TRBV28 | CASSLGRGAGDIQYF | TGTGCCAGCAGTTTGGGGCGGGGGGCCGGGGACATTCAGTACTTC
TRBJ2-5 | TRBD1 | - | TRBV7-4 | CASSLGQGAPHF | TGTGCCAGCAGCTTAGGACAGGGGGCTCCGCACTTC